The 5 T cell receptor beta chains below come from one sample, sequenced in a study of T cell changes during pregnancy in multiple sclerosis. Libraries were prepared by immunoSEQ multiplex PCR; TCRdb keeps only in-frame clonotypes and omits some of them. The repertoire includes tens of thousands of clones, approximately 90% of them detected once, and around 4.2% sits in the top ten. The sequences come from peripheral blood, collected in the second trimester of pregnancy. The receptors stem from a female donor in good health, enrolled as a control in a pregnancy study.

The rearrangement uses TRBV10-3 and TRBJ1-2, with 7 positions matching TRBD1. Unmatched junction bases numbered 9, after V lost 2 bases and J lost 0 bases. CDR3 length equals 17 residues. Germline CDR1 is ENHRY and CDR2 is SYGVKD. As DNA, the CDR3 is TGTGCCATCAGTGAGGACAAGCAGGGACAGCCTAACTATGGCTACACCTTC. It codes for CAISEDKQGQPNYGYTF.

V gene TRBV4-3 combines with J gene TRBJ2-5; the D gene is possibly TRBD2 (6 bases). V was clipped by 1 base and J by 5 bases, with 17 bases between them. This CDR3 comprises 16 residues. Germline-derived CDR1 and CDR2 are LGHNA and YSLEER. The DNA for the CDR3 is TGCGCCAGCAGCCAAGGGGCGGGGATGGGATCGGAGACCCAGTACTTC. Translation: CASSQGAGMGSETQYF.

V usage is TRBV28 and J usage is TRBJ2-1; maybe TRBD2 (5 bases). The germline V and J ends were trimmed by 3 bases and 3 bases, with 9 bases remaining between them. The germline gives CDR1 MDHEN, CDR2 SYDVKM. The CDR3 contains 14 residues. The DNA for the CDR3 is TGTGCCAGCAGTTTGGGTAGCGTCTACAATGAGCAGTTCTTC. Its protein product is CASSLGSVYNEQFF.

Only a few counts were recorded for this clone. J is TRBJ2-6 and V is TRBV15; D is uncertain. The germline CDR1 and CDR2 sequences are LNHNV and YYDKDF (reference sequence). This CDR3 spans 15 amino acids. Between the trimmed V and J ends, which lost 3 bases and 2 bases, there was a span of 8 bases. This CDR3 reads CATSSARTGANVLTF. The CDR3 DNA sequence: TGTGCCACCAGCAGTGCTAGAACTGGGGCCAACGTCCTGACTTTC.

V usage is TRBV27 and J usage is TRBJ1-2, with D perhaps matching TRBD1 (6 bases). The CDR3 is 16 amino acids. From germline, CDR1 is MNHEY and CDR2 SMNVEV (reference sequence). Trimming shortened V by 5 bases and J by 0 bases, and 16 bases separated the two germline ends. This chain's CDR3 is CASSPSWTASNYGYTF. In nucleotides, the CDR3 is TGTGCCAGCAGTCCCTCCTGGACAGCCTCTAACTATGGCTACACCTTC.